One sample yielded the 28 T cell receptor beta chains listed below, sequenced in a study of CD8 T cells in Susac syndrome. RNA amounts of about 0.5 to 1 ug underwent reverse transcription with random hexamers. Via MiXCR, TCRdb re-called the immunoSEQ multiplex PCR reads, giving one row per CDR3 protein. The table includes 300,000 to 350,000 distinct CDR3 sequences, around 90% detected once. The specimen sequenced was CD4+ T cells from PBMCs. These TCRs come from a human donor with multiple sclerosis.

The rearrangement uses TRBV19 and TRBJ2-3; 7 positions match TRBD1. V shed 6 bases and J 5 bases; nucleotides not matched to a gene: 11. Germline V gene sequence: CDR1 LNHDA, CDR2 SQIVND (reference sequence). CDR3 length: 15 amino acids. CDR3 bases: TGTGCCAGTAGCCGGGACAGTGGTTTAGGAGATACGCAGTATTTT. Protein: CASSRDSGLGDTQYF.

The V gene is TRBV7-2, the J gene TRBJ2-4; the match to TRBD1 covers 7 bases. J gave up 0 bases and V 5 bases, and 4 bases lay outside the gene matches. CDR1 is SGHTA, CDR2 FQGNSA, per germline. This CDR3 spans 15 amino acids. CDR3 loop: CASSPGGVAKNIQYF. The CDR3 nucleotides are TGTGCCAGCAGCCCAGGGGGTGTAGCCAAAAACATTCAGTACTTC.

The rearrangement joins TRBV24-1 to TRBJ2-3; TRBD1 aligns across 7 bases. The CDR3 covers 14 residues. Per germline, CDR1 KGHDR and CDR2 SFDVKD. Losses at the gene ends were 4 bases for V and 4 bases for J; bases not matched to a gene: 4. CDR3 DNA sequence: TGTGCCACCAGTGAAGGGGGCGCATCAGATACGCAGTATTTT. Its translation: CATSEGGASDTQYF.

This CDR3 reads CAWRGTASTGELFF. The DNA for the CDR3 is TGTGCCTGGAGAGGGACAGCAAGCACCGGGGAGCTGTTTTTT. The chain combines TRBV30 with TRBJ2-2, with TRBD1 identical over 7 bases. The ends lost 3 bases at V and 4 bases at J; junction bases unmatched: 5. The CDR3 covers 14 residues. Germline CDR1 reads GTSNPN; CDR2 reads SVGIG (reference sequence).

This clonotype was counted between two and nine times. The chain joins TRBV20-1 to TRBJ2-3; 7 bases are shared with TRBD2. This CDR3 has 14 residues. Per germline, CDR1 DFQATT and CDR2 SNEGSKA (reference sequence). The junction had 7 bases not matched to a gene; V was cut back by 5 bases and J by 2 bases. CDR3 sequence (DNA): TGCAGTGCTGCCAGCGGGACCTACACAGATACGCAGTATTTT. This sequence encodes CSAASGTYTDTQYF.

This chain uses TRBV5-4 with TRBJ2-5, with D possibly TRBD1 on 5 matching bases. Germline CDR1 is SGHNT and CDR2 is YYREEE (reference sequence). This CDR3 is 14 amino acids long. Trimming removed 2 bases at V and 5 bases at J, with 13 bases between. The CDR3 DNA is TGTGCCAGCAGCTTCCAAGGGGTTACGGAGACCCAGTACTTC. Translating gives CASSFQGVTETQYF.

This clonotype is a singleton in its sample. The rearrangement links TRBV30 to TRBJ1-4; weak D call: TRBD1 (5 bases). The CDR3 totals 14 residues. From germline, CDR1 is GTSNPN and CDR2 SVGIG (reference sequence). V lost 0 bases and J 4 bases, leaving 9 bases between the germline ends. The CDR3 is CAWSVGTVNEKLFF. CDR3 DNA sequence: TGTGCCTGGAGTGTCGGGACTGTTAATGAAAAACTGTTTTTT.

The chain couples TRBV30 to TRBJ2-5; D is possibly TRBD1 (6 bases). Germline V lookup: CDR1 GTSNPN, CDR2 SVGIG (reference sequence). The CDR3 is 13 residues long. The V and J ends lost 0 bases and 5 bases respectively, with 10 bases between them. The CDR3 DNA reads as TGTGCCTGGAGTGTTGGGGGCGTGGAGACCCAGTACTTC. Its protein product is CAWSVGGVETQYF.

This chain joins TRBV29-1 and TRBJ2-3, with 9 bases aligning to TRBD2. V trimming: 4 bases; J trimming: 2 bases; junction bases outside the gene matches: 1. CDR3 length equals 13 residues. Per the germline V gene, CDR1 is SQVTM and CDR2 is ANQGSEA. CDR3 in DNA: TGCAGCGTTGGCGGGGGGGTCACAGATACGCAGTATTTT. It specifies CSVGGGVTDTQYF.

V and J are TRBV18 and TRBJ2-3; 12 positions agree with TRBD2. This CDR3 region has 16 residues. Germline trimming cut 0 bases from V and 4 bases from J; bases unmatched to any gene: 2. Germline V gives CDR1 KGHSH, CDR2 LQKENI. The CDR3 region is CASSPPGLAGSDTQYF. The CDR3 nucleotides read TGTGCCAGCTCACCACCGGGACTAGCGGGCTCAGATACGCAGTATTTT.

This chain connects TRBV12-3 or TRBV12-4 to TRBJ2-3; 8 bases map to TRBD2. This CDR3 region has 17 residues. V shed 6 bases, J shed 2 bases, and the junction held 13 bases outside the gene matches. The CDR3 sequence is CASRGGRGGLYTDTQYF. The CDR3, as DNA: TGTGCCAGCAGAGGGGGGCGCGGGGGGCTTTACACAGATACGCAGTATTTT.

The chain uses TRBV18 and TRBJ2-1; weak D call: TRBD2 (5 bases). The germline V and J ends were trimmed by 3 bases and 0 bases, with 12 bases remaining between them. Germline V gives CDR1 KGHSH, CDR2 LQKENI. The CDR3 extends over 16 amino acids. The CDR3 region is CASSPEGLSSYNEQFF. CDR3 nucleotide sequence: TGTGCCAGCTCACCCGAGGGCCTTAGCTCCTACAATGAGCAGTTCTTC.

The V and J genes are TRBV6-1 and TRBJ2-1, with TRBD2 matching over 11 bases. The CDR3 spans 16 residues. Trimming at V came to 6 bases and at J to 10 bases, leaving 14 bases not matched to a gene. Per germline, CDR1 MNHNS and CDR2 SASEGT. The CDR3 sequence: CASSRLAGRQSGEQFF. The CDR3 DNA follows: TGTGCCAGCAGCCGACTAGCGGGAAGACAATCTGGGGAGCAGTTCTTC.

CDR3 nucleotide sequence: TGTGCCAGCAGCTCGTACAGGGGGAGCACAGATACGCAGTATTTT. Encoded protein: CASSSYRGSTDTQYF. V usage is TRBV11-2 and J usage is TRBJ2-3, with 8 bases matching TRBD1. Germline CDR1 SGHAT, CDR2 FQNNGV. The CDR3 loop spans 15 amino acids. V lost 4 bases, J lost 0 bases, and 3 bases stayed unmatched.

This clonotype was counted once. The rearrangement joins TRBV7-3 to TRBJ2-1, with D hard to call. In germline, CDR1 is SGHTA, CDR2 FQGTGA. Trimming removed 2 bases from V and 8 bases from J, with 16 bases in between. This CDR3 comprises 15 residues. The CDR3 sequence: CASSLEATGWDEQFF. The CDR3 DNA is TGTGCCAGCAGCTTAGAGGCGACCGGGTGGGATGAGCAGTTCTTC.

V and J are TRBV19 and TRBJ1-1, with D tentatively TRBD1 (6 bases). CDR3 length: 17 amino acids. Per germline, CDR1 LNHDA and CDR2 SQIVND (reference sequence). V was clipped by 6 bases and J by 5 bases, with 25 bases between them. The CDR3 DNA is TGTGCCAGTAGCGTATCGGGTGCGGGAGGGGGAGGAACTGAAGCTTTCTTT. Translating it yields CASSVSGAGGGGTEAFF.

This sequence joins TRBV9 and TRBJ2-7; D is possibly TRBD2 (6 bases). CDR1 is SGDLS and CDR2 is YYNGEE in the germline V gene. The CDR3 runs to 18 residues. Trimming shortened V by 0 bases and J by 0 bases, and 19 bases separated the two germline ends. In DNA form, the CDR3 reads TGTGCCAGCAGCGTAGTGATCTTTCGGGACTCCTACTCCTACGAGCAGTACTTC. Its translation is CASSVVIFRDSYSYEQYF.

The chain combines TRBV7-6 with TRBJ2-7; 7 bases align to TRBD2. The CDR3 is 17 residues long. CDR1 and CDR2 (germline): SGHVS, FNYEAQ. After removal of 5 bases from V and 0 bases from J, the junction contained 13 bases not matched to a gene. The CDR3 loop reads CASSRGGAGDPSYEQYF. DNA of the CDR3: TGTGCCAGCAGCCGGGGCGGGGCGGGAGACCCCTCCTACGAGCAGTACTTC.

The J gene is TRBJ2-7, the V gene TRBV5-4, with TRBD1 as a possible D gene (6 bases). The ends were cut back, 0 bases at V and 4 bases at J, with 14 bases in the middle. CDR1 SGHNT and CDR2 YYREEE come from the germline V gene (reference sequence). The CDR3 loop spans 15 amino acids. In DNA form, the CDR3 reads TGTGCCAGCAGCTTGGCCGGGCCAGGGGATTACGAGCAGTACTTC. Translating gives CASSLAGPGDYEQYF.

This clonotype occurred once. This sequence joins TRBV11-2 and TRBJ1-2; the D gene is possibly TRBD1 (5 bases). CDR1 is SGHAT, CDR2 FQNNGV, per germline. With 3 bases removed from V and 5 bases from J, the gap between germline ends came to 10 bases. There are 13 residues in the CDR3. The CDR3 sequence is CASSLGLQYGYTF. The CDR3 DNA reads TGTGCCAGCAGCTTGGGGCTCCAATATGGCTACACCTTC.

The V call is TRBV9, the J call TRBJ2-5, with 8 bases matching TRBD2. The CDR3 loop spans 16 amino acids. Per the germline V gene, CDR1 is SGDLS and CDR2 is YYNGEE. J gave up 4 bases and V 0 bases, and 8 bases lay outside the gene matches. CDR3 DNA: TGTGCCAGCAGCGTAGTAAGAGCGGGAGATCGAGAGACCCAGTACTTC. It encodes CASSVVRAGDRETQYF. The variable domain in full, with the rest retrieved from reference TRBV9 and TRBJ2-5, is DSGVTQTPKHLITATGQRVTLRCSPRSGDLSVYWYQQSLDQGLQFLIQYYNGEERAKGNILERFSAQQFPDLHSELNLSSLELGDSALYFCASSVVRAGDRETQYFGPGTRLLVL.

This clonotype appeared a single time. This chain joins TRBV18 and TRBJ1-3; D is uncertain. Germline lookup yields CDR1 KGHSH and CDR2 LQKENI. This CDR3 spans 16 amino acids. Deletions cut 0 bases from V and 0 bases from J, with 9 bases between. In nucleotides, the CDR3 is TGTGCCAGCTCACCACCGTACAGAAACTCTGGAAACACCATATATTTT. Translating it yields CASSPPYRNSGNTIYF. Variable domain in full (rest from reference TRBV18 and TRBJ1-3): NAGVMQNPRHLVRRRGQEARLRCSPMKGHSHVYWYRQLPEEGLKFMVYLQKENIIDESGMPKERFSAEFPKEGPSILRIQQVVRGDSAAYFCASSPPYRNSGNTIYFGEGSWLTVV.

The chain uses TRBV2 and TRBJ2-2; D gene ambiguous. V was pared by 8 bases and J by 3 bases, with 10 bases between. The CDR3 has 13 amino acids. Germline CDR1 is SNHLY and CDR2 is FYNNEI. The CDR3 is CASGRLDTGELFF. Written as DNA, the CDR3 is TGTGCCAGCGGACGCCTGGACACCGGGGAGCTGTTTTTT. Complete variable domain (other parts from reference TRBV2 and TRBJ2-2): EPEVTQTPSHQVTQMGQEVILRCVPISNHLYFYWYRQILGQKVEFLVSFYNNEISEKSEIFDDQFSVERPDGSNFTLKIRSTKLEDSAMYFCASGRLDTGELFFGEGSRLTVL.

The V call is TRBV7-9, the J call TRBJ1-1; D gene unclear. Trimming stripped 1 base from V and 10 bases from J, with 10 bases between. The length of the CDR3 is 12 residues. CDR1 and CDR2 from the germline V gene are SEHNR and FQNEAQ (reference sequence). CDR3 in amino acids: CASSLVALGAFF. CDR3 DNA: TGTGCCAGCAGCTTAGTTGCACTTGGAGCTTTCTTT. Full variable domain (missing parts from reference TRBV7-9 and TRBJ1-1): DTGVSQNPRHKITKRGQNVTFRCDPISEHNRLYWYRQTLGQGPEFLTYFQNEAQLEKSRLLSDRFSAERPKGSFSTLEIQRTEQGDSAMYLCASSLVALGAFFGQGTRLTVV.

Here the CDR3 reads CASSQDHGNQPQHF. CDR3 DNA: TGTGCCAGCAGCCAAGATCACGGCAATCAGCCCCAGCATTTT. The chain carries TRBV3-1 and TRBJ1-5; D unclear. With 0 bases removed from V and 2 bases from J, the gap between germline ends came to 5 bases. CDR1 is LGHDT and CDR2 is YNNKEL in the germline V gene (reference sequence). CDR3 size: 14 residues.

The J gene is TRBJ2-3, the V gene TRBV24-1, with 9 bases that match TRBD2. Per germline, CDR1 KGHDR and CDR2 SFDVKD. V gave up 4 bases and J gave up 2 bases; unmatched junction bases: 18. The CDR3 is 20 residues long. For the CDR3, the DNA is TGTGCCACCAGTGACCCCCTGGCCGTGAAGCGGGGGGACCCCACAGATACGCAGTATTTT. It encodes CATSDPLAVKRGDPTDTQYF.

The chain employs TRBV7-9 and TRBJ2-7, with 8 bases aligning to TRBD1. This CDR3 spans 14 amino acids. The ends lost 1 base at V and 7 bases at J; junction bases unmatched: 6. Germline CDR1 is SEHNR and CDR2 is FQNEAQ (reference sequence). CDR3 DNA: TGTGCCAGCAGCTTAGGCCAGGGGGCAAATGAGCAGTACTTC. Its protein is CASSLGQGANEQYF.

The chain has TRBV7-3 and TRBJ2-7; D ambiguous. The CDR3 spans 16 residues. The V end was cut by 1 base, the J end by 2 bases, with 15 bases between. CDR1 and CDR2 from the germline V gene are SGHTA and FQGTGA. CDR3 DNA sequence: TGTGCCAGCAGCTTAAAACCGACCCGATCCCCCTACGAGCAGTACTTC. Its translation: CASSLKPTRSPYEQYF.